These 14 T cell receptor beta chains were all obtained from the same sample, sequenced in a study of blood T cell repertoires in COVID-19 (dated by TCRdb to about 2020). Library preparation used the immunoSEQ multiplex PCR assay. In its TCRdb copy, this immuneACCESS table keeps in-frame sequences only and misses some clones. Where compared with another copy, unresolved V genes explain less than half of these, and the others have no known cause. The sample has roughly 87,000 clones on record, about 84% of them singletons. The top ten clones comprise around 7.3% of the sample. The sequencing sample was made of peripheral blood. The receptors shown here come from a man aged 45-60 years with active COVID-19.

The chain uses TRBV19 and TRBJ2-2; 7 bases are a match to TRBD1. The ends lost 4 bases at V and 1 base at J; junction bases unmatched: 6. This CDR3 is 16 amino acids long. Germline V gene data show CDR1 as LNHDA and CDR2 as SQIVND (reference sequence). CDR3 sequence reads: CASSKWGTVNTGELFF. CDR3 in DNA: TGTGCCAGTAGTAAGTGGGGGACAGTGAACACCGGGGAGCTGTTTTTT.

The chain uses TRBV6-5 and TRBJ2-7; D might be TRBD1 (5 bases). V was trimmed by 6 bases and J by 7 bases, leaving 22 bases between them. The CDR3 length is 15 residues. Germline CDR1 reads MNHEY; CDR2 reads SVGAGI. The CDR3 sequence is CASRGRAGSMDEQYF. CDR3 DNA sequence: TGTGCCAGCAGAGGTCGGGCAGGGTCAATGGATGAGCAGTACTTC.

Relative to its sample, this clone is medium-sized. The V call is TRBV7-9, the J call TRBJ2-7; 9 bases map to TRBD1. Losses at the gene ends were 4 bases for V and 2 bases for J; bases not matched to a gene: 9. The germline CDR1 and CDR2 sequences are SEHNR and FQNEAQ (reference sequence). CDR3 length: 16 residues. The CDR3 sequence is CASSSPTGGATYEQYF. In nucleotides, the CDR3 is TGTGCCAGCAGCTCACCAACAGGGGGCGCAACCTACGAGCAGTACTTC.

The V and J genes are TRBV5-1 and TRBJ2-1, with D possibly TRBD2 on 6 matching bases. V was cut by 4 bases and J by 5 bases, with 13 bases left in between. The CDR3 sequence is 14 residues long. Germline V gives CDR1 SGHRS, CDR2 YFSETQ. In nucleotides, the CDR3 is TGCGCCAGCAGCCCCTGGACTACCAACAATGAGCAGTTCTTC. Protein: CASSPWTTNNEQFF.

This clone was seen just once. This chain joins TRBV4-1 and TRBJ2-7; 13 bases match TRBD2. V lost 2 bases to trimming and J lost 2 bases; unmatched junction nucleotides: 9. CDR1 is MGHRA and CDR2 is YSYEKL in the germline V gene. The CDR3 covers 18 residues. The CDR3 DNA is TGCGCCAGCAGCCAAAGGACTAGCGGGAGTAAGGGGCCCTACGAGCAGTACTTC. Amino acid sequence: CASSQRTSGSKGPYEQYF.

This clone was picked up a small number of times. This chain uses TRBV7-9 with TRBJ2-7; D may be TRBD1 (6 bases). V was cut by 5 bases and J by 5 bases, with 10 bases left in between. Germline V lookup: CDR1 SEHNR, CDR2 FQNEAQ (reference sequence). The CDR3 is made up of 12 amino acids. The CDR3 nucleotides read TGTGCCAGCAGCCGGACAGATAACGAGCAGTACTTC. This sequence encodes CASSRTDNEQYF.

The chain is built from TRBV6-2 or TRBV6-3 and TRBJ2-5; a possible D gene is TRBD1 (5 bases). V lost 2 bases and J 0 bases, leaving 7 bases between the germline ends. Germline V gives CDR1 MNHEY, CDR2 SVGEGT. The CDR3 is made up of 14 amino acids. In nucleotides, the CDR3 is TGTGCCAGCAGTTACCCCAGGGACCAAGAGACCCAGTACTTC. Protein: CASSYPRDQETQYF.

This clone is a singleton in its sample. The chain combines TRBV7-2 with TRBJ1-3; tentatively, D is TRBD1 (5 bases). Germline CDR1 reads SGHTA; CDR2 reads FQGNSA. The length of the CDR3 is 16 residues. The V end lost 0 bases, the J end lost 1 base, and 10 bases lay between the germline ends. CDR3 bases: TGTGCCAGCAGCTTAGCAGGGGTAGGGTCTGGAAACACCATATATTTT. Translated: CASSLAGVGSGNTIYF.

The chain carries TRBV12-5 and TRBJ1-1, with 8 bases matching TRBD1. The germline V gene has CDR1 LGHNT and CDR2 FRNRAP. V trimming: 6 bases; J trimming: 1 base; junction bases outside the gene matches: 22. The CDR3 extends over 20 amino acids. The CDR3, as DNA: TGTGCTAGTGGCCCCGGGCAGGGGGCCAAGAATAGCAGGCGGAACACTGAAGCTTTCTTT. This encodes CASGPGQGAKNSRRNTEAFF.

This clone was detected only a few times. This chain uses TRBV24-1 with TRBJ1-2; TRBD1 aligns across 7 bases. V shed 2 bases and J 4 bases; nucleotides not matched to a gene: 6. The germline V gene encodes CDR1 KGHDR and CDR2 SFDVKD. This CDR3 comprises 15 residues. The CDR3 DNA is TGTGCCACCAGTGATTCCAAGGACAGGCTCTATGGCTACACCTTC. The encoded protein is CATSDSKDRLYGYTF.

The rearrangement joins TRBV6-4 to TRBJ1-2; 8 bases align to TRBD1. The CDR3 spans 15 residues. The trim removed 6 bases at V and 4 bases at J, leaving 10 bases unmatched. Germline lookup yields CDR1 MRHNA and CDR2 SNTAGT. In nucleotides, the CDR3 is TGTGCCAGCAGCTCGACAGGGGCGCCACTCTATGGCTACACCTTC. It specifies CASSSTGAPLYGYTF.

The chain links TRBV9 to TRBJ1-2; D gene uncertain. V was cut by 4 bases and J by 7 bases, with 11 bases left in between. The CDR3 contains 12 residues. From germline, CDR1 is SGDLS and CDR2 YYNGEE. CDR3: CASSQDLGGYTF. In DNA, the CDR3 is TGTGCCAGCAGCCAGGATTTGGGTGGCTACACCTTC. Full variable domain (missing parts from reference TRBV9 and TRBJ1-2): DSGVTQTPKHLITATGQRVTLRCSPRSGDLSVYWYQQSLDQGLQFLIQYYNGEERAKGNILERFSAQQFPDLHSELNLSSLELGDSALYFCASSQDLGGYTFGSGTRLTVV.

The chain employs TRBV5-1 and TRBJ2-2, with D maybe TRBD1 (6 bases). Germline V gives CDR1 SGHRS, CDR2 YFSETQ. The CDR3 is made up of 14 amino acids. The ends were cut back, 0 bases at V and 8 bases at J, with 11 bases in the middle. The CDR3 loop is CASSLGTGSGELFF. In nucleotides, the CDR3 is TGCGCCAGCAGCTTGGGAACAGGGTCAGGGGAGCTGTTTTTT.

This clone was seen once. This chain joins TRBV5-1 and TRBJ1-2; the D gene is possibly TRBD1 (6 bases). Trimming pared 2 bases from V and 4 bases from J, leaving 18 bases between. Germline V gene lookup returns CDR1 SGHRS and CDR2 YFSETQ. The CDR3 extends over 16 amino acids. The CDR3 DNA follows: TGCGCCAGCAGCTTTGGAACAGGGAACGTCGGCTATGGCTACACCTTC. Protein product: CASSFGTGNVGYGYTF.